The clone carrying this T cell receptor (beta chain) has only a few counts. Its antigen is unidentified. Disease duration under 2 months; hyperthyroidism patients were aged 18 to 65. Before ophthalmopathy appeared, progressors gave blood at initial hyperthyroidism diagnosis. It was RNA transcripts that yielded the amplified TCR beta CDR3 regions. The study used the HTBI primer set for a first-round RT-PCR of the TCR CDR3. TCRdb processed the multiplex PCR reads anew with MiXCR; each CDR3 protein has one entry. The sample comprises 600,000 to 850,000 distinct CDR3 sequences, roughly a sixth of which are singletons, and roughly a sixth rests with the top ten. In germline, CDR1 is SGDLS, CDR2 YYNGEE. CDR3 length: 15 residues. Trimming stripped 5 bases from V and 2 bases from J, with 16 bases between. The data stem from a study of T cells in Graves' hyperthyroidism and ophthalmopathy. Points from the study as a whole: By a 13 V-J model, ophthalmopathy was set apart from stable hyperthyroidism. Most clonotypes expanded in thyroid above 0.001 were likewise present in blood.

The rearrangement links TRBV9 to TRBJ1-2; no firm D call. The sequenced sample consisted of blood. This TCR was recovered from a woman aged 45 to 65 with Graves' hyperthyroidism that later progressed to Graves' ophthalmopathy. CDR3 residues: CASRGPKSENYGYTF. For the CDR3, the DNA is TGTGCCAGCAGAGGACCTAAATCGGAGAACTATGGCTACACCTTC.